A few counts support the clone carrying this T cell receptor (beta chain). What it binds is not known. A junction end diverges from the germline sequence, so it may reflect a read error. The germline gives CDR1 MNHNY, CDR2 SVGAGI (reference sequence). The CDR3 extends over 12 amino acids. TCRdb reanalysed the 5' RACE reads using MiXCR and keeps one entry per CDR3 protein. Of roughly 260,000 distinct CDR3 sequences listed, 6% to 8.5% are singletons. This specimen belongs to a study of identical twins. Study-wide results and caveats: Memory repertoires showed no such pattern, whereas abundant cord blood beta clonotypes carried fewer insertions.

The sample was also reused in another study, on yellow fever vaccine responses in identical twins. That study reports: Twins' vaccine T cell responses reportedly seemed partly convergent and partly personalized.

Sample: CD8+ T cells sorted from blood. This receptor was taken from a woman aged 18-29 years in good health. This chain connects TRBV6-6 to TRBJ2-7, with no clear D. The CDR3 nucleotides read TGTGCCAGCAGTAACTCCAAATACGAGCAGTACTTC. As protein: CASSNSKYEQYF.